The 26 T cell receptor beta chains reported below all come from one sample, sequenced in a study of cytomegalovirus exposure and HLA in healthy donors. Vbeta (60) and Jbeta (13) primers were used in the PCR. Clones were read by immunoSEQ multiplex PCR, and TCRdb kept only the in-frame ones, dropping some. The table has about 59,000 clones, over 70% seen once. Sequenced material: PBMCs. The origin of the receptors is a woman aged 35 to 49 in good health and CMV-seronegative.

This rearrangement joins TRBV18 to TRBJ1-4, with TRBD1 identical over 7 bases. Per the germline V gene, CDR1 is KGHSH and CDR2 is LQKENI. This CDR3 contains 16 residues. V gave up 4 bases and J gave up 0 bases; unmatched junction bases: 5. CDR3 region: CASSQRDRATNEKLFF. The CDR3, as DNA: TGTGCCAGCTCACAACGGGACAGAGCAACTAATGAAAAACTGTTTTTT.

The chain carries TRBV10-2 and TRBJ2-3; 10 bases are shared with TRBD2. V lost 6 bases, J lost 5 bases, and 2 bases stayed unmatched. This CDR3 comprises 13 residues. Germline V gene data show CDR1 as WSHSY and CDR2 as SAAADI. DNA of the CDR3: TGCGCCAGCAGAGCGGGAGGGGGAGATACGCAGTATTTT. Amino acid sequence: CASRAGGGDTQYF.

The chain links TRBV2 to TRBJ2-2; possible D gene TRBD2, 6 bases. Germline loops: CDR1 SNHLY, CDR2 FYNNEI. Trimming pared 8 bases from V and 4 bases from J, leaving 14 bases between. The CDR3 is 14 residues long. The CDR3 DNA sequence: TGTGCCAGCGGGGATACGGGGGTCACCGGGGAGCTGTTTTTT. Translating gives CASGDTGVTGELFF. Full variable domain (remainder filled in from reference TRBV2 and TRBJ2-2): EPEVTQTPSHQVTQMGQEVILRCVPISNHLYFYWYRQILGQKVEFLVSFYNNEISEKSEIFDDQFSVERPDGSNFTLKIRSTKLEDSAMYFCASGDTGVTGELFFGEGSRLTVL.

This clone was found a few times. The chain couples TRBV27 to TRBJ2-2; TRBD1 matches at 10 bases. This CDR3 is 17 amino acids long. The germline V gene encodes CDR1 MNHEY and CDR2 SMNVEV (reference sequence). Trimming cost V 4 bases and J 5 bases; bases outside gene matches: 10. CDR3 region: CASSWRTGGAITGELFF. CDR3 DNA: TGTGCCAGCAGTTGGAGGACAGGGGGGGCGATAACCGGGGAGCTGTTTTTT.

The rearrangement joins TRBV11-3 to TRBJ2-1; D ambiguous. Deletions cut 10 bases from V and 8 bases from J, with 18 bases between. The CDR3 loop spans 13 amino acids. Germline-derived CDR1 and CDR2 are SGHNT and YENEEA. This CDR3 reads CATTPLGRDEQFF. CDR3 nucleotide sequence: TGTGCCACCACCCCACTTGGGCGCGATGAGCAGTTCTTC.

J is TRBJ2-7 and V is TRBV5-4; possible D gene TRBD2, 5 bases. V was pared by 4 bases and J by 3 bases, with 11 bases between. CDR1 SGHNT and CDR2 YYREEE come from the germline V gene (reference sequence). This CDR3 region has 13 residues. For the CDR3, the DNA is TGTGCCAGCAGCCTGGAGCGGAACTACGAGCAGTACTTC. Translation: CASSLERNYEQYF.

V usage is TRBV15 and J usage is TRBJ2-2; the D is unclear. V was cut by 2 bases and J by 6 bases, with 13 bases left in between. Looked up from germline, CDR1 is LNHNV and CDR2 is YYDKDF (reference sequence). The CDR3 runs to 15 residues. The CDR3 DNA follows: TGTGCCACCAGCAGACCCCATACCCCAGCCGGGGAGCTGTTTTTT. Its protein is CATSRPHTPAGELFF.

The chain combines TRBV14 with TRBJ1-2; D unclear. CDR1 is SGHDN, CDR2 FVKESK, per germline. Trimming removed 4 bases from V and 2 bases from J, with 11 bases in between. This CDR3 is 14 amino acids long. The CDR3 here is CASSLDGSNYGYTF. DNA for the CDR3: TGTGCCAGCAGCCTAGACGGTTCCAACTATGGCTACACCTTC.

The chain joins TRBV2 to TRBJ2-1, with 11 bases identical to TRBD2. J was trimmed by 9 bases and V by 4 bases; bases with no gene match: 8. The CDR3 totals 15 residues. Germline values: CDR1 SNHLY, CDR2 FYNNEI. The CDR3 reads CASSAGSGRAGEQFF. CDR3 nucleotide sequence: TGTGCCAGCAGTGCGGGTAGCGGGAGGGCCGGTGAGCAGTTCTTC.

This clone was detected only a few times. The chain carries TRBV11-2 and TRBJ1-1; 7 positions match TRBD1. The CDR3 runs to 13 residues. Germline trimming cut 5 bases from V and 3 bases from J; bases unmatched to any gene: 3. Germline V gene lookup returns CDR1 SGHAT and CDR2 FQNNGV. CDR3 region: CASSPQGDTEAFF. DNA of the CDR3: TGTGCCAGCAGCCCCCAGGGGGACACTGAAGCTTTCTTT.

The chain couples TRBV29-1 to TRBJ2-1, with D perhaps TRBD2 (5 bases). Germline CDR1 is SQVTM and CDR2 is ANQGSEA. This CDR3 contains 12 residues. Trimming took off 5 bases at V and 7 bases at J, with 12 bases between the two ends. CDR3 sequence (DNA): TGCAGCGTTTGTCGGGATGGTAATGAGCAGTTCTTC. This gives the protein CSVCRDGNEQFF.

In nucleotides, the CDR3 is TGTGCCAGCAGTTTATGGCAGGGGGCCGGCGAGCAGTACTTC. Translation: CASSLWQGAGEQYF. This chain uses TRBV27 with TRBJ2-7; 8 bases fit TRBD1. With 1 base clipped from V and 6 bases from J, the junction kept 5 bases outside the gene matches. CDR1 and CDR2 (germline): MNHEY, SMNVEV (reference sequence). This CDR3 region has 14 residues.

This chain uses TRBV6-1 with TRBJ1-2, with D perhaps matching TRBD1 (6 bases). The germline gives CDR1 MNHNS, CDR2 SASEGT. The CDR3 is made up of 17 amino acids. V was clipped by 2 bases and J by 5 bases, with 21 bases between them. In nucleotides, the CDR3 is TGTGCCAGCAGTGAAAGGGGGATGTTATCCGCATCGTATGGCTACACCTTC. This translates into CASSERGMLSASYGYTF.

The chain joins TRBV6-1 to TRBJ1-1; D possibly corresponds to TRBD1 (6 bases). The CDR3 extends over 14 amino acids. Germline lookup yields CDR1 MNHNS and CDR2 SASEGT. Trimming stripped 2 bases from V and 2 bases from J, with 9 bases between. The CDR3 sequence: CASSEWGGNTEAFF. The CDR3 DNA sequence: TGTGCCAGCAGTGAATGGGGGGGCAACACTGAAGCTTTCTTT.

V and J are TRBV2 and TRBJ1-1; possibly TRBD1 for D (5 bases). CDR3 length equals 14 residues. The V end lost 3 bases, the J end lost 4 bases, and 12 bases lay between the germline ends. Germline CDR1 SNHLY, CDR2 FYNNEI. CDR3 nucleotide sequence: TGTGCCAGCAGTGAGGGAGGGGTGGGCACTGAAGCTTTCTTT. As protein: CASSEGGVGTEAFF.

V and J are TRBV7-9 and TRBJ1-1; 8 nucleotides match TRBD1. V shed 5 bases and J 0 bases; nucleotides not matched to a gene: 11. This CDR3 comprises 17 residues. From germline, CDR1 is SEHNR and CDR2 FQNEAQ (reference sequence). The CDR3 nucleotides are TGTGCCAGCAGCCACGGACAGGGAACCGACATGAACACTGAAGCTTTCTTT. Translation gives CASSHGQGTDMNTEAFF.

This clone turned up a few times. The chain couples TRBV14 to TRBJ1-2, with 8 bases fitting TRBD1. The CDR3 runs 14 residues. Looked up from germline, CDR1 is SGHDN and CDR2 is FVKESK. V was pared by 4 bases and J by 4 bases, with 5 bases of the junction left unmatched. This CDR3 reads CASSPVTGVYGYTF. DNA of the CDR3: TGTGCCAGCAGCCCTGTGACAGGGGTCTATGGCTACACCTTC.

This clone occurred once. Germline and junction disagree at one end, which may indicate a read error. The chain links TRBV5-4 to TRBJ1-2; 7 bases fit TRBD1. The V gene's germline CDR1 is SGHNT and CDR2 YYREEE (reference sequence). This CDR3 region has 14 residues. CDR3 loop: CAGSLRQGGHGYTF. The CDR3 DNA follows: TGTGCCGGCAGCTTGAGACAGGGAGGTCATGGCTACACCTTC.

The chain combines TRBV30 with TRBJ1-1; D is unclear. The germline gives CDR1 GTSNPN, CDR2 SVGIG (reference sequence). There are 13 residues in the CDR3. V was clipped by 0 bases and J by 3 bases, with 8 bases between them. The CDR3, as DNA: TGTGCCTGGAGTGTGACTCAGCACACTGAAGCTTTCTTT. Translated, it gives CAWSVTQHTEAFF.

This chain connects TRBV5-8 to TRBJ2-3; 10 positions match TRBD1. This CDR3 contains 18 residues. V was pared by 3 bases and J by 2 bases, with 12 bases of the junction left unmatched. Per the germline V gene, CDR1 is SGHTS and CDR2 is YDEGEE. CDR3 region: CASSSFRATGGPTDTQYF. As DNA, the CDR3 is TGTGCCAGCAGCTCCTTCCGCGCGACAGGGGGCCCCACAGATACGCAGTATTTT.

The V call is TRBV7-6, the J call TRBJ2-1; D not certain. CDR1 and CDR2 from the germline V gene are SGHVS and FNYEAQ. This CDR3 comprises 13 residues. The V end was cut by 2 bases, the J end by 6 bases, with 8 bases between. CDR3 region: CASSLSRSNEQFF. CDR3 nucleotide sequence: TGTGCCAGCAGCTTATCTCGTAGCAATGAGCAGTTCTTC. The entire variable domain, with the rest obtained from reference TRBV7-6 and TRBJ2-1, is as follows: GAGVSQSPRYKVTKRGQDVALRCDPISGHVSLYWYRQALGQGPEFLTYFNYEAQQDKSGLPNDRFSAERPEGSISTLTIQRTEQRDSAMYRCASSLSRSNEQFFGPGTRLTVL.

This clone was counted only a few times. This chain links TRBV25-1 with TRBJ1-1; perhaps TRBD1 as D (6 bases). In germline, CDR1 is MGHDK, CDR2 SYGVNS. Trimming removed 6 bases at V and 5 bases at J, with 16 bases between. The CDR3 consists of 14 residues. CDR3: CASRPAGARTEAFF. The CDR3 DNA is TGTGCCAGCAGACCCGCAGGGGCTCGGACTGAAGCTTTCTTT.

Only a few counts were recorded for this clone. The rearrangement joins TRBV11-1 to TRBJ2-7, with 8 bases aligning to TRBD2. CDR1 is SGHAT, CDR2 FQDESV, per germline (reference sequence). Germline trimming cut 5 bases from V and 0 bases from J; bases unmatched to any gene: 15. The CDR3 has 18 residues. CDR3 residues: CASSMAGASGLSSYEQYF. In nucleotides, the CDR3 is TGTGCCAGCAGCATGGCCGGGGCTAGCGGGCTGAGCTCCTACGAGCAGTACTTC.

Notes on this clone: Other DNA sequences within the sample encode an identical CDR3. The gene calls are TRBV29-1 and TRBJ1-2; a possible D gene is TRBD1 (5 bases). This CDR3 spans 12 amino acids. Trimming pared 6 bases from V and 3 bases from J, leaving 11 bases between. Germline V gene data show CDR1 as SQVTM and CDR2 as ANQGSEA. The CDR3 reads CSVGREDYGYTF. The CDR3, as DNA: TGCAGCGTGGGCAGGGAAGACTATGGCTACACCTTC.

The chain uses TRBV28 and TRBJ1-2; the D gene is possibly TRBD1 (6 bases). In germline, CDR1 is MDHEN, CDR2 SYDVKM. This CDR3 contains 14 residues. Trimming took off 6 bases at V and 0 bases at J, with 11 bases between the two ends. The CDR3 loop reads CASSQGGANYGYTF. For the CDR3, the DNA is TGTGCCAGCAGCCAAGGGGGTGCTAACTATGGCTACACCTTC.

Only one count was recorded for this clone. The CDR3 loop is CASSLAHYSNQPQHF. CDR3 in DNA: TGTGCCAGCAGCTTAGCACACTATAGCAATCAGCCCCAGCATTTT. The rearrangement uses TRBV7-8 and TRBJ1-5; no firm D call. Germline assignment: CDR1 SGHVS and CDR2 FQNEAQ. V lost 0 bases and J 0 bases, leaving 6 bases between the germline ends. CDR3 length: 15 residues.